This T cell receptor (beta chain) was sequenced during a study of graft-versus-host responses after intestinal transplantation. Study at large: The transplants performed in recipients were multivisceral, liver-intestinal, or isolated intestinal. Following induction with anti-thymocyte globulin, all recipients were given tacrolimus and steroids for three to four years.

Assay: immunoSEQ multiplex PCR; the TCRdb copy retains only in-frame clones and omits some. The sample shows roughly 90,000 clones, more than 85% of them seen only once. CDR1 and CDR2 (germline): ENHRY, SYGVKD. V trimming: 8 bases; J trimming: 2 bases; junction bases outside the gene matches: 12. The CDR3 contains 17 residues. General study results and limits: Early post-transplant HvG declines were associated with peak circulating GvH clone levels. Analysis identified GvH clones in recipient marrow, with some appearing first in ileum or blood.

Note on this clone: Its antigen is not identified.

This clonotype originated in a human donor who was the organ donor for an intestinal transplant. The chain employs TRBV10-3 and TRBJ2-6; 7 bases agree with TRBD1. This specimen was unstimulated CD4+ T cells sorted from spleen or lymph node cells, taken before transplant. The chain's CDR3 is CAIAPWKQGTGANVLTF. CDR3 nucleotide sequence: TGTGCCATCGCCCCCTGGAAACAGGGGACTGGGGCCAACGTCCTGACTTTC.